The 14 T cell receptor beta chains below all came from one sample that was sequenced in a study of T cell responses to AZD1222 COVID-19 vaccine. TCRdb's copy holds only in-frame clones and misses some; the assay was immunoSEQ multiplex PCR. The sample lists about 67,000 clones; 83% were seen once. This specimen consisted of peripheral blood, obtained 28 days after the second AZD1222 dose. The receptors were gathered from an adult who received the AZD1222 COVID-19 vaccine.

The rearrangement joins TRBV5-1 to TRBJ2-3, with D hard to call. Trimming removed 0 bases from V and 1 base from J, with 9 bases in between. The CDR3 has 15 residues. The V gene's germline CDR1 is SGHRS and CDR2 YFSETQ. This CDR3 reads CASSLDSPGTDTQYF. The CDR3 DNA reads as TGCGCCAGCAGCTTGGACTCGCCGGGCACAGATACGCAGTATTTT.

In its sample, this clone was seen once. The gene calls are TRBV11-3 and TRBJ2-6, with D possibly matching TRBD1 (6 bases). This CDR3 is 15 amino acids long. Deletions cut 5 bases from V and 0 bases from J, with 8 bases between. The germline CDR1 and CDR2 sequences are SGHNT and YENEEA. Here the CDR3 reads CASSIGGSGANVLTF. CDR3 bases: TGTGCCAGCAGCATAGGGGGCTCTGGGGCCAACGTCCTGACTTTC.

This clone was seen only once. This chain links TRBV4-1 with TRBJ2-1, with 11 bases fitting TRBD2. With 4 bases clipped from V and 0 bases from J, the junction kept 5 bases outside the gene matches. Per the germline V gene, CDR1 is MGHRA and CDR2 is YSYEKL. The length of the CDR3 is 17 residues. The CDR3 here is CASSRTSGGRSYNEQFF. The CDR3 DNA is TGCGCCAGCAGCCGTACTAGCGGGGGCCGCTCCTACAATGAGCAGTTCTTC.

CDR3 region: CASSLDPILNNEQFF. DNA of the CDR3: TGTGCCAGCAGCTTAGACCCAATTTTAAACAATGAGCAGTTCTTC. The V and J genes are TRBV7-8 and TRBJ2-1; no reliable D call. The CDR3 length is 15 residues. CDR1 SGHVS and CDR2 FQNEAQ come from the germline V gene. V lost 1 base and J 5 bases, leaving 12 bases between the germline ends.

The DNA for the CDR3 is TGTGCCAGCAGCTTGGCCCCGGGCAGCTCCTACGAGCAGTACTTC. This codes for CASSLAPGSSYEQYF. The rearrangement links TRBV5-6 to TRBJ2-7, with unresolved D. V lost 0 bases and J 0 bases, leaving 10 bases between the germline ends. Germline V gene lookup returns CDR1 SGHDT and CDR2 YYEEEE. The CDR3 totals 15 residues.

CDR3 protein: CASSRDTPNTGELFF. CDR3 nucleotide sequence: TGTGCCAGCAGCCGGGACACGCCAAACACCGGGGAGCTGTTTTTT. The J gene is TRBJ2-2, the V gene TRBV6-5, with D perhaps matching TRBD1 (6 bases). Germline assignment: CDR1 MNHEY and CDR2 SVGAGI. The ends were cut back, 6 bases at V and 2 bases at J, with 13 bases in the middle. The CDR3 sequence is 15 residues long.

CDR3 in amino acids: CASSGGALEKLFF. Here the CDR3 DNA reads TGTGCCAGCAGTGGGGGCGCATTAGAAAAACTGTTTTTT. The J gene is TRBJ1-4, the V gene TRBV2; D is perhaps TRBD1 (5 bases). V was trimmed by 4 bases and J by 8 bases, leaving 11 bases between them. The CDR3 runs 13 residues. Germline CDR1 reads SNHLY; CDR2 reads FYNNEI.

V and J are TRBV28 and TRBJ2-7, with 12 bases matching TRBD1. Germline loops: CDR1 MDHEN, CDR2 SYDVKM. CDR3 size: 15 residues. Losses at the gene ends were 8 bases for V and 0 bases for J; bases not matched to a gene: 5. The CDR3 nucleotides are TGTGCCAGCGGGACAGGGGGCACGGTCTCCTACGAGCAGTACTTC. Its translation: CASGTGGTVSYEQYF. Full variable domain (outside the CDR3, taken from reference TRBV28 and TRBJ2-7): DVKVTQSSRYLVKRTGEKVFLECVQDMDHENMFWYRQDPGLGLRLIYFSYDVKMKEKGDIPEGYSVSREKKERFSLILESASTNQTSMYLCASGTGGTVSYEQYFGPGTRLTVT.

The rearrangement joins TRBV5-1 to TRBJ1-5, with D possibly matching TRBD1 (6 bases). This CDR3 contains 16 residues. Trimming stripped 4 bases from V and 3 bases from J, with 17 bases between. Per the germline V gene, CDR1 is SGHRS and CDR2 is YFSETQ. In DNA, the CDR3 is TGCGCCAGCAGCCCAGCCCCTACGGGGGCCAATCAGCCCCAGCATTTT. This gives the protein CASSPAPTGANQPQHF. The whole variable domain, remainder taken from reference TRBV5-1 and TRBJ1-5, is KAGVTQTPRYLIKTRGQQVTLSCSPISGHRSVSWYQQTPGQGLQFLFEYFSETQRNKGNFPGRFSGRQFSNSRSEMNVSTLELGDSALYLCASSPAPTGANQPQHFGDGTRLSIL.

In nucleotides, the CDR3 is TGTGCCAGCAGCTTTAGTCCCGAGGTCGGTTCACCCCTCCACTTT. It encodes CASSFSPEVGSPLHF. This sequence joins TRBV5-5 and TRBJ1-6, with D unresolved. CDR3 size: 15 residues. V lost 2 bases and J lost 9, with 15 bases in between. The germline V gene encodes CDR1 SGHKS and CDR2 YYEKEE (reference sequence).

The chain is built from TRBV19 and TRBJ2-1; D possibly corresponds to TRBD2 (6 bases). Germline V gene sequence: CDR1 LNHDA, CDR2 SQIVND (reference sequence). This CDR3 contains 16 residues. With 1 base removed from V and 8 bases from J, the gap between germline ends came to 18 bases. The CDR3 DNA follows: TGTGCCAGTAGTATAGGGGGAATTGGGGGGAACGATGAGCAGTTCTTC. Amino acids: CASSIGGIGGNDEQFF.

The chain combines TRBV6-5 with TRBJ1-6, with no clear D. V was pared by 4 bases and J by 5 bases, with 12 bases between. The CDR3 loop spans 15 amino acids. The germline V gene has CDR1 MNHEY and CDR2 SVGAGI. CDR3 in DNA: TGTGCCAGCAGTTTCCAGGATAGGGATAATTCACCCCTCCACTTT. Translating gives CASSFQDRDNSPLHF.

The gene calls are TRBV21-1 and TRBJ2-1; the tabulated D call, TRBD1, remains unverified against the DNA. TRBV21-1 is an annotated pseudogene. CDR3 length: 20 amino acids. CDR3 region: CASSKARGCMGDTSYNEQFF. The DNA of the CDR3 is TGTGCCAGCAGCAAAGCGCGAGGGTGTATGGGGGACACAAGCTACAATGAGCAGTTCTTC.

The chain joins TRBV4-2 to TRBJ2-3; no firm D call. Germline CDR1 is LGHNA and CDR2 is YNFKEQ. V lost 1 base to trimming and J lost 14 bases, with 16 bases between them. CDR3 length: 13 residues. The CDR3 DNA follows: TGTGCCAGCAGCCAAGTAGGATTCCCCCAAGCGTATTTT. Its protein product is CASSQVGFPQAYF.